The clone carrying this T cell receptor (beta chain) was counted once. Its antigen is not identified. Germline and junction disagree at one end, which may indicate a read error. Germline-derived CDR1 and CDR2 are MGHRA and YSYEKL. CDR3 size: 17 residues. The data are from a study of shared clonotypes between healthy human individuals. Study details: CD4 naive cells filled three plates per donor, CD4 memory three, CD8 naive two and CD8 memory one.

Both CD45RO+ cells and CCR7-negative CD45RA+ TemRA cells were combined to make up CD8 memory. Assay runs were performed at deep level. TCRdb keeps only in-frame clones here, not all; method: immunoSEQ multiplex PCR. This sample has a few hundred thousand clones, with 80% to 90% found just once. Study outcomes and limitations: Among the subsets, naive ones generally showed larger estimated richness than memory ones.

This TCR came from a man aged 18 to 29 in good health. The rearrangement links TRBV4-1 to TRBJ2-1; 9 bases are a match to TRBD2. The sample was memory CD8+ T cells sorted from blood. Subset meaning: CD45RO+ cells pooled with CCR7-negative TemRA cells. CDR3 amino acids: CASTQGGTSYSYNEQFF. CDR3 nucleotides: TGCGCCAGCACCCAAGGGGGGACTAGCTACTCCTACAATGAGCAGTTCTTC.